Each of the 16 T cell receptor beta chains below was sequenced from the same sample in a study of T cells in Graves' hyperthyroidism and ophthalmopathy. Amplification of TCR beta CDR3 regions used RNA as the template. First-round RT-PCR targeting the TCR CDR3 was performed with the HTBI primer set. TCRdb reprocessed the multiplex PCR reads via MiXCR and lists one record per CDR3 protein. This sample carries around 200,000 distinct CDR3 sequences, about 17% of them seen once, and the ten largest clones take roughly two fifths. The sample taken for sequencing was blood. Receptors were obtained from a man between 35 and 55 years old with Graves' hyperthyroidism.

The chain couples TRBV27 to TRBJ2-5, with TRBD2 as a possible D gene (5 bases). Germline V lookup: CDR1 MNHEY, CDR2 SMNVEV (reference sequence). Trimming shortened V by 2 bases and J by 5 bases, and 9 bases separated the two germline ends. The CDR3 consists of 13 residues. CDR3 DNA sequence: TGTGCCAGCAGTTTACTGGGCGGGGAGACCCAGTACTTC. Its protein product is CASSLLGGETQYF.

This clonotype was detected many times. The chain uses TRBV2 and TRBJ1-1, with D tentatively TRBD1 (6 bases). This CDR3 has 14 residues. Deletions cut 6 bases from V and 7 bases from J, with 18 bases between. Germline V gene data show CDR1 as SNHLY and CDR2 as FYNNEI. As DNA, the CDR3 is TGTGCCAGCAGGTTAGTGACAGGCGGTTTTGAAGCTTTCTTT. Amino acids: CASRLVTGGFEAFF.

The chain employs TRBV5-1 and TRBJ1-6, with 8 bases aligning to TRBD1. Germline V CDR1 and CDR2: SGHRS, YFSETQ. V was clipped by 5 bases and J by 10 bases; unmatched bases: 14. This CDR3 has 16 residues. CDR3 sequence (DNA): TGCGCCAGCAGATCCTCTACAGGGGGTTATGGCTCACCCCTCCACTTT. Amino acid sequence: CASRSSTGGYGSPLHF.

This clonotype has at least ten counts. The rearrangement joins TRBV4-1 to TRBJ2-4; TRBD2 agrees at 7 bases. Germline CDR1 is MGHRA and CDR2 is YSYEKL. CDR3 size: 17 residues. J was trimmed by 3 bases and V by 4 bases; bases with no gene match: 12. CDR3 region: CASSRNPGGPVKNIQYF. CDR3 in DNA: TGCGCCAGCAGCCGCAACCCGGGGGGACCGGTCAAAAACATTCAGTACTTC.

The chain joins TRBV18 to TRBJ2-7; a possible D gene is TRBD1 (6 bases). Per germline, CDR1 KGHSH and CDR2 LQKENI. The CDR3 consists of 15 residues. V lost 6 bases to trimming and J lost 2 bases, with 17 bases between them. DNA for the CDR3: TGTGCCAGCTCCCCCCGACAGGCCCTTACCTACGAGCAGTACTTC. Translation gives CASSPRQALTYEQYF. Variable domain in full (rest from reference TRBV18 and TRBJ2-7): NAGVMQNPRHLVRRRGQEARLRCSPMKGHSHVYWYRQLPEEGLKFMVYLQKENIIDESGMPKERFSAEFPKEGPSILRIQQVVRGDSAAYFCASSPRQALTYEQYFGPGTRLTVT.

This clonotype appeared many times. The genes are TRBV9 and TRBJ1-6; tentatively, D is TRBD1 (5 bases). This CDR3 has 14 amino acids. Germline values: CDR1 SGDLS, CDR2 YYNGEE. Trimming pared 0 bases from V and 9 bases from J, leaving 10 bases between. CDR3 nucleotides: TGTGCCAGCAGCGTAGAAGGGACGTTTTCACCCCTCCACTTT. Translation: CASSVEGTFSPLHF.

In this sample, this clonotype turned up once. This chain links TRBV7-2 with TRBJ2-3; 14 nucleotides align to TRBD2. The junction had 7 bases not matched to a gene; V was cut back by 1 base and J by 4 bases. The CDR3 has 18 residues. Germline lookup yields CDR1 SGHTA and CDR2 FQGNSA. The CDR3 DNA follows: TGTGCCAGCAGCTTAGGCGAGACTAGCGGGGGGGCGGCAGATACGCAGTATTTT. It codes for CASSLGETSGGAADTQYF.

This clonotype was observed at least ten times. The chain uses TRBV30 and TRBJ2-7, with D possibly matching TRBD2 (6 bases). The CDR3 is 12 residues long. Germline loops: CDR1 GTSNPN, CDR2 SVGIG (reference sequence). Trimming took 4 bases from V and 3 from J, leaving 10 bases between them. CDR3 protein: CAWKEGGYEQYF. In DNA form, the CDR3 reads TGTGCCTGGAAGGAGGGTGGCTACGAGCAGTACTTC. Drawing the rest from reference TRBV30 and TRBJ2-7, the complete variable domain is SQTIHQWPATLVQPVGSPLSLECTVEGTSNPNLYWYRQAAGRGLQLLFYSVGIGQISSEVPQNLSASRPQDRQFILSSKKLLLSDSGFYLCAWKEGGYEQYFGPGTRLTVT.

This clonotype occurred many times. The chain couples TRBV20-1 to TRBJ2-3, with 8 bases matching TRBD2. CDR1 is DFQATT and CDR2 is SNEGSKA in the germline V gene (reference sequence). J was trimmed by 4 bases and V by 6 bases; bases with no gene match: 6. This CDR3 is built from 13 residues. The CDR3 loop is CSAPGRGADTQYF. In DNA form, the CDR3 reads TGCAGTGCCCCTGGGCGGGGGGCAGATACGCAGTATTTT.

To note about this clonotype: A read error may explain this, as a much larger clone is one base away. This sequence joins TRBV7-2 and TRBJ2-5; no definite D call. CDR1 is SGHTA and CDR2 is FQGNSA in the germline V gene. The CDR3 runs 13 residues. The chain's CDR3 is CASSLDTQGTQYF. The CDR3 DNA follows: TGTGCCAGCAGCCTTGACACCCAAGGGACCCAGTACTTC.

This clonotype was seen repeatedly, ten times or more. In nucleotides, the CDR3 is TGTGCCAGCAGTTACCTAAGTCAAGGGGTTGGCGGTGAGCAGTTCTTC. Protein sequence: CASSYLSQGVGGEQFF. The rearrangement joins TRBV6-2 or TRBV6-3 to TRBJ2-1; perhaps TRBD1 as D (5 bases). Per the germline V gene, CDR1 is MNHEY and CDR2 is SVGEGT. Trimming cost V 2 bases and J 9 bases, with 20 bases left between them. This CDR3 spans 16 amino acids.

Ten or more counts support this clonotype. This chain links TRBV27 with TRBJ2-3; D is perhaps TRBD1 (6 bases). V gave up 3 bases and J gave up 4 bases, with 14 bases separating them. Germline CDR1 is MNHEY and CDR2 is SMNVEV (reference sequence). This CDR3 has 15 amino acids. The CDR3 is CASSFRGQFADTQYF. CDR3 bases: TGTGCCAGCAGTTTTCGGGGACAATTCGCAGATACGCAGTATTTT.

This clonotype was found many times. The chain uses TRBV2 and TRBJ1-4; D not certain. V lost 2 bases and J lost 5, with 12 bases in between. The germline CDR1 and CDR2 sequences are SNHLY and FYNNEI. The CDR3 is 15 amino acids. The CDR3 here is CASSERPELNEKLFF. CDR3 DNA sequence: TGTGCCAGCAGTGAACGGCCAGAACTAAATGAAAAACTGTTTTTT.

V usage is TRBV4-3 and J usage is TRBJ1-4; D ambiguous. This CDR3 contains 16 residues. CDR1 and CDR2 (germline): LGHNA, YSLEER. V dropped 3 bases and J dropped 3 bases, with 14 bases sitting between them. This chain's CDR3 is CASSQDYRGANEKLFF. The CDR3 DNA reads as TGCGCCAGCAGCCAGGATTACAGAGGAGCTAATGAAAAACTGTTTTTT.

This clonotype was detected ten times or more. This rearrangement joins TRBV20-1 to TRBJ2-7, with D uncertain. With 3 bases removed from V and 3 bases from J, the gap between germline ends came to 15 bases. From germline, CDR1 is DFQATT and CDR2 SNEGSKA (reference sequence). The CDR3 runs to 14 residues. CDR3 coding DNA: TGCAGTGCTAGCCCCGCAGGCCACCTCTACGAGCAGTACTTC. It encodes CSASPAGHLYEQYF.

This clonotype was seen many times. The V gene is TRBV27, the J gene TRBJ2-2; TRBD1 matches at 7 bases. The CDR3 is made up of 12 amino acids. CDR1 is MNHEY and CDR2 is SMNVEV in the germline V gene (reference sequence). V lost 6 bases to trimming and J lost 7 bases; unmatched junction nucleotides: 2. Here the CDR3 DNA reads TGTGCCAGCAGCCAGGGGGACGGGGAGCTGTTTTTT. Translated, it gives CASSQGDGELFF.